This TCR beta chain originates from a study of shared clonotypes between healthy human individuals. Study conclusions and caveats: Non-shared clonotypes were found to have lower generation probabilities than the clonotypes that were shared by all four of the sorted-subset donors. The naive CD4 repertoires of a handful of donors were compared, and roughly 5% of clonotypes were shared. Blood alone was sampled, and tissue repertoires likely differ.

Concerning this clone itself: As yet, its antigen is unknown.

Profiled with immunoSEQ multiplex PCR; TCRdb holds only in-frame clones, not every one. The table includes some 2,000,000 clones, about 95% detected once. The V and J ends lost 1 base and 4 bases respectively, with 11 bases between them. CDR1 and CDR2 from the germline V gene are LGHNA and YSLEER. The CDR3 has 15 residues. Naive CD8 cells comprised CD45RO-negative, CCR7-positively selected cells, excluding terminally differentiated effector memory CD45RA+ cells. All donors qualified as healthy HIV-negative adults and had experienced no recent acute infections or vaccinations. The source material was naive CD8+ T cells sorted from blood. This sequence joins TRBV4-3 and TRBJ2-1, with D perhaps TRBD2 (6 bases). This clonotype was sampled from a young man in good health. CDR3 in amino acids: CASSQASGGYNEQFF. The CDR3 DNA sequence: TGCGCCAGCAGCCAAGCGAGCGGAGGGTACAATGAGCAGTTCTTC.